This T cell receptor (beta chain) appears in the sequencing data of a study of cytomegalovirus exposure and HLA in healthy donors. Note on this clone: Its target is unknown.

Germline V lookup: CDR1 SGHTA, CDR2 FQGNSA. This CDR3 region has 17 residues. The V end lost 3 bases, the J end lost 0 bases, and 12 bases lay between the germline ends. In the PCR, 60 Vbeta and 13 Jbeta primers were used. Authors' methods: As a later analysis found, there were about 80 million unique TCR beta chains, of which some 10 million were shared. Generated by immunoSEQ multiplex PCR, the TCRdb table keeps only in-frame clones and is missing some. V, J and clone size were drawn from that table, and D and trimming were deduced from the DNA. The sample has 180,000 or so clones, 80% seen once; the top ten hold 1.2% to 1.5%. Study-wide points: There were reportedly fewer N-insertions in an Asian-associated ancestry cluster than the roughly 670-donor mean, in a later analysis.

The V gene is TRBV7-2, the J gene TRBJ2-6; weak D call: TRBD2 (6 bases). Sequences were obtained from PBMCs. This TCR was sampled from a girl between 5 and 17 years old in good health and CMV-seropositive. The CDR3, as DNA: TGTGCCAGCAGCTTGCCGGGACTGCGCTCTGGGGCCAACGTCCTGACTTTC. It translates to CASSLPGLRSGANVLTF.